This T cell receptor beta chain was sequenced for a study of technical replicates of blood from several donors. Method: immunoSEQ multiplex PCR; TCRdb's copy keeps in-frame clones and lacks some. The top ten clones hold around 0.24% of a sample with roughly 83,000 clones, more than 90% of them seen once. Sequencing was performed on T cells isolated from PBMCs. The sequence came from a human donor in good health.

CDR3 amino acids: CASSYSYRGEGYTF. The CDR3, as DNA: TGTGCCAGCAGTTACTCCTACAGGGGCGAAGGCTACACCTTC. V is TRBV6-5 and J is TRBJ1-2; 7 nucleotides align to TRBD1. Trimming cost V 0 bases and J 8 bases; bases outside gene matches: 6. The CDR3 sequence is 14 residues long. CDR1 and CDR2 (germline): MNHEY, SVGAGI.